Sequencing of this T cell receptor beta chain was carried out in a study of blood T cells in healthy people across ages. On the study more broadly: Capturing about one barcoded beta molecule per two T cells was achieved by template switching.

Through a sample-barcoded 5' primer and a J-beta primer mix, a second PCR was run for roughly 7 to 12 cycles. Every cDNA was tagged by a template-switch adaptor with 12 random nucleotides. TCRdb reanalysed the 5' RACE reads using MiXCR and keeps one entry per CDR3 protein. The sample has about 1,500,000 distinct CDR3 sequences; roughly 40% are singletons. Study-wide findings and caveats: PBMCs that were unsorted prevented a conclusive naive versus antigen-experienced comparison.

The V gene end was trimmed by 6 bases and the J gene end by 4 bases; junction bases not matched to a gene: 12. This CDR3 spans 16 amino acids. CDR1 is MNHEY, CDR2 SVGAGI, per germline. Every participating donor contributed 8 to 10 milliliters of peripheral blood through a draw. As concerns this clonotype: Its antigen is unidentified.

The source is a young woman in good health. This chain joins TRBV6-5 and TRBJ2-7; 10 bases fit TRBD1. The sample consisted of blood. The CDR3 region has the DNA TGTGCCAGCAGAAAAACCCGGGACAGGGGATCGTACGAGCAGTACTTC. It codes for CASRKTRDRGSYEQYF.